This T cell receptor beta chain stems from a study of shared clonotypes between healthy human individuals. Study-level findings and limits: Sequencing of the sorted subsets was shown by rarefaction to be incomplete despite large depth. Several donors shared about 4.5% of their naive CD4 clonotypes. Unshared clonotypes carried lower generation probabilities than those common to all four donors.

Turning to this clone: Its antigen is not identified.

The CD4+ fraction was divided into a CD45RA+ naive subset and a CD45RA-negative memory subset. Data came from immunoSEQ multiplex PCR; TCRdb stores just in-frame clones and leaves some out. The sample holds about 2 million clones, 85% to 95% seen once. What was sequenced was naive CD4+ T cells sorted from blood. Subset in this sample: CD45RA+ positively selected. This TCR was recovered from a man aged 18 to 35 in good health.

CDR3 DNA sequence: TGTGCCAGCGGGAGGACAGGGGGCACTGGTAATGAGCAGTTCTTC. It translates to CASGRTGGTGNEQFF. The genes are TRBV11-2 and TRBJ2-1, with TRBD1 matching over 11 bases. Germline V lookup: CDR1 SGHAT, CDR2 FQNNGV. The CDR3 totals 15 residues. J gave up 7 bases and V 8 bases, and 10 bases lay outside the gene matches.